This T cell receptor (beta chain) was retrieved from a study of blood T cell repertoires in COVID-19 (dated by TCRdb to the early 2020s). Regarding the complete study: Collaborator samples came from the United States, Italy and Spain and covered acute and convalescent phases of COVID-19. Nearly every sample came with metadata listing a de-identified subject ID, COVID-19 status, age in years and sex. Where HLA class I and class II types were available, the types were taken from metadata supplied by the sample provider, not from assay-based typing. The repertoires were made available in a free public database intended to serve as a resource for research on the immune response to SARS-CoV-2. The samples were drawn from the first 160 participants of the ongoing ImmuneRACE study and from 950 to 1,500 subjects provided by 6 global collaborators. The prospective study material was composed of cDNA or gDNA derived from T cells, B-cell-depleted T cells, or PBMCs. Subjects who had been exposed to COVID-19, were actively infected with it, or had recovered from it provided the deeply sampled blood TCRbeta repertoires that made up the dataset. What the work shows at the level of the full study, not this receptor alone: The amount of clinical and demographic metadata varied by source and participant and was provided uncurated.

At the junction V is shortened by 4 bases and J by 4 bases; bases outside the gene matches: 8. The CDR3 measures 16 amino acids from cysteine to phenylalanine. Of the read, only the CDR3 DNA is kept; its 48 bases are in frame from base 1. The germline V gene (reference sequence) specifies MNHNY as CDR1 and SVGAGI as CDR2. Collaborating institutions collected whole blood in K2EDTA tubes following their own protocols. For TCRbeta analysis, collaborators shipped samples as frozen whole blood, isolated PBMCs, or DNA extracted from either of those sample types. A remark on this clone: It has no known antigen specificity. Base quality data are lacking; no much larger clone is found one base away.

The immunoSEQ Assay, a bias-controlled multiplex PCR, was used to amplify TCRbeta CDR3 regions from genomic DNA. In the authors' own workflow: Within the assay, amplification of reference gene primers was used to estimate how many nucleated cells each sample contained. Sequence reads were collapsed and filtered to measure the absolute abundance of every unique TCRbeta CDR3 rearrangement. For each sample, productive Simpson clonality was calculated by taking the square root of Simpson's diversity index across productive rearrangements. The table was pulled from immuneACCESS by TCRdb, which kept in-frame rearrangements only. Such tables lose some clones; where checked, under half of the loss comes from unresolved V genes, and the rest has no known cause. V, J and clone size derive from that table, while D and trimming were established from the DNA sequence. In all, the sample holds about 73,000 clones, and around 83% of those were seen once. The biggest ten clones account for around 6% of the sample.

This sequence was found in a woman aged 55 to 70 with acute or convalescent COVID-19. This receptor chain uses TRBV6-6 and TRBJ2-3, with 10 bases matching TRBD2. Sequenced material: peripheral blood. In nucleotide form, the sequence is TGTGCCAGCAGTTCTCAAGCGGGGGGGCTCGCAGATACGCAGTATTTT. Translated, this gives CASSSQAGGLADTQYF.